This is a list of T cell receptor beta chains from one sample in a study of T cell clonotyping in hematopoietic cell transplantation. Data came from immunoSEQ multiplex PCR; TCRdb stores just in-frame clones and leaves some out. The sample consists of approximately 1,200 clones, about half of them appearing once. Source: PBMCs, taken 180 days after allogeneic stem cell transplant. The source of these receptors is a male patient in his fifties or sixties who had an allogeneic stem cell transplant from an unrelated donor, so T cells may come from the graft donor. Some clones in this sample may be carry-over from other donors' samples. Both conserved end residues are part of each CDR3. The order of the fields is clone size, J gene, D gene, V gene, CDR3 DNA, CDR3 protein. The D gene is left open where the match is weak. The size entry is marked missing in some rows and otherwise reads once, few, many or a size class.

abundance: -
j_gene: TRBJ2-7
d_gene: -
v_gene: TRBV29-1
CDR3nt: TGCAGCGTCGCAGGGGCCACATACTCCTACGAGCAGTACTTC
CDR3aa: CSVAGATYSYEQYF

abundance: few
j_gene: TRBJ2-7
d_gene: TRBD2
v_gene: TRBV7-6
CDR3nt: TGTGCCAGCAGCCCAGGACTAGCTACCGAGCAGTACTTC
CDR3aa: CASSPGLATEQYF

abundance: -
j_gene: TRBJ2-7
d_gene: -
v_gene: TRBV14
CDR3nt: TGTGCCAGCAGCCAAGTGGGCCCCTACGAGCAGTACTTC
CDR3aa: CASSQVGPYEQYF

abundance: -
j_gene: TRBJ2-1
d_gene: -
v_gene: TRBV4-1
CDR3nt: TGCGCCAGCAGCCGTAGCGGCCCCAGCTCCTACAATGAGCAGTTCTTC
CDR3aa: CASSRSGPSSYNEQFF

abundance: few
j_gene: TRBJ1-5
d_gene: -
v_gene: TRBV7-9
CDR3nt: TGTGCCAGCAGCTCCTCATACCCGGGGAATCAGCCCCAGCATTTT
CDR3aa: CASSSSYPGNQPQHF

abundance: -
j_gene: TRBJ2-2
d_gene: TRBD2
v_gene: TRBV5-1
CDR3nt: TGCGCCAGCAGGGATAGCGGGAGGGCCCCCGGGGAGCTGTTTTTT
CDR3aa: CASRDSGRAPGELFF

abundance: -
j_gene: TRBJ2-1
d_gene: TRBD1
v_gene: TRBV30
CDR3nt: TGTGCCTGGAGTATCGACAGGGCACGACCACCAACCAATGAGCAGTTCTTC
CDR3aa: CAWSIDRARPPTNEQFF

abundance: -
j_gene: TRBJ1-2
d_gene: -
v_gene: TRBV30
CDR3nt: TGTGCCTGGACCCCACGGACTAACTATGGCTACACCTTC
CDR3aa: CAWTPRTNYGYTF

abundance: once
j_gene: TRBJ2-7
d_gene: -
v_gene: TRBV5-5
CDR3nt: TGTGCCAGCAGCCTGGGACCTACCTACGAGCAGTACTTC
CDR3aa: CASSLGPTYEQYF

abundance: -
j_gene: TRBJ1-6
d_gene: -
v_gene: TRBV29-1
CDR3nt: TGCAGCGTGGGGGACATCCGAAGTACCTATAATTCACCCCTCCACTTT
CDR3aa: CSVGDIRSTYNSPLHF

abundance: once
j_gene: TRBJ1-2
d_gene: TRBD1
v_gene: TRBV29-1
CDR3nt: TGCAGCGTTGCAGGGGGGGACAGAGGTAACTATGGCTACACCTTC
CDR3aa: CSVAGGDRGNYGYTF

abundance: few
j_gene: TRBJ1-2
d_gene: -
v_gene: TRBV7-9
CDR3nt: TGTGCCAGCGGGGTAGGGAACTATGGCTACACCTTC
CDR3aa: CASGVGNYGYTF

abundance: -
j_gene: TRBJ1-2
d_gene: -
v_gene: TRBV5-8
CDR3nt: TGTGCCAGCAGCTTGGGGGGCCTGAGGGTCGGCTACACCTTC
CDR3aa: CASSLGGLRVGYTF

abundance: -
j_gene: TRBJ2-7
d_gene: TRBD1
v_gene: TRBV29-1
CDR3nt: TGCAGCGTTGGCACCGGGACAGGGCCCTACGAGCAGTACTTC
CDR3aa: CSVGTGTGPYEQYF

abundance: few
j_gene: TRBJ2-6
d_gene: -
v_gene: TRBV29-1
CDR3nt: TGCAGCGCCGAAGACCCGGAGACTGGGGCCAACGTCCTGACTTTC
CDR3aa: CSAEDPETGANVLTF

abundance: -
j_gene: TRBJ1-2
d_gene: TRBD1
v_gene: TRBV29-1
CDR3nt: TGCAGCGTCTGTCAGGGGGCGCGTAACCTATCTGGCTACACCTTC
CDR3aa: CSVCQGARNLSGYTF

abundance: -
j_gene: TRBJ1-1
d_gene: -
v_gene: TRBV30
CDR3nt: TGTGCCTGGAGTGTACTTGTTGAAGCTTTCTTT
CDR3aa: CAWSVLVEAFF

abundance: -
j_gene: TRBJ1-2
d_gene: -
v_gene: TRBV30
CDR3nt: TGTGCCTGGAAGTGGGGCAGGGGTCTCGAGCTAACATATGGCTACACCTTC
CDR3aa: CAWKWGRGLELTYGYTF

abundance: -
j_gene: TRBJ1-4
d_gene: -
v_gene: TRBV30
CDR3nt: TGTGCCTGGACCATGACAGGCCTTAATGAAAAACTGTTTTTT
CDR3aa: CAWTMTGLNEKLFF

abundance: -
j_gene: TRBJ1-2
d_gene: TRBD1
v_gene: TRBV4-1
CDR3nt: TGCGCCAGCAGCCGGGACAGGGGTTCGCTTGGCTACACCTTC
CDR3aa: CASSRDRGSLGYTF

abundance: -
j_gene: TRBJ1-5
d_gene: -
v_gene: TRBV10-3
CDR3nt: TGTGCCATCAGTGATTCTCGCTTTAGTTTGGGTCATCAGCCCCAGCATTTT
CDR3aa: CAISDSRFSLGHQPQHF

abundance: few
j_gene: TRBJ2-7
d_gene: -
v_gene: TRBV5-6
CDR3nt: TGTGCCAGCAGCTTGGGGGAGGGGGCCGGGCAGTACTTC
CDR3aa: CASSLGEGAGQYF

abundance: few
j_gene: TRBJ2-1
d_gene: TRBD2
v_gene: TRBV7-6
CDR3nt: TGTGCCAGCAGCCTTTCTAGCGGGAATCACAATGAGCAGTTCTTC
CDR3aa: CASSLSSGNHNEQFF

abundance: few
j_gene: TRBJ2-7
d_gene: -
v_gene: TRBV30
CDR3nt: TGTGCCTGGCGACGGAGCTCCTACGAGCAGTACTTC
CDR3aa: CAWRRSSYEQYF

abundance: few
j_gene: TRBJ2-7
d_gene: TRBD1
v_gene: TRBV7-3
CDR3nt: TGTGCCAGCAGCCTTTCCCGGGACAGGGAGCAGTACTTC
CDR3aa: CASSLSRDREQYF

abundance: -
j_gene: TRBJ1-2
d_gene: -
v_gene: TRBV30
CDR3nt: TGTGCCGGAAGCCTCGACTTCCACTATGGCTACACCTTC
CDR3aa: CAGSLDFHYGYTF

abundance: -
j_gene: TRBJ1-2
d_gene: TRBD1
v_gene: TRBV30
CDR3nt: TGTGCCTGGAGTGGGGGACAGGGGGCCTATGGCTACACCTTC
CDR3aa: CAWSGGQGAYGYTF

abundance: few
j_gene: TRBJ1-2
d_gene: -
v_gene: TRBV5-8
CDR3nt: TGTGCCAGCAGCCGGACACTTCTCTATGGCTACACCTTC
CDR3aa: CASSRTLLYGYTF

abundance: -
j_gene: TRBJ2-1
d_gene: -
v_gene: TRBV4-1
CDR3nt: TGCGCCAGCAGCCAAGTCTTTTCAGGGTTAGTGAGGAATGAGCAGTTCTTC
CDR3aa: CASSQVFSGLVRNEQFF

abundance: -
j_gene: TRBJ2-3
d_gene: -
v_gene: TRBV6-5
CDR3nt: TGTGCCAGCAGTTCCATGGGACTTTTAGGGGCAGATACGCAGTATTTT
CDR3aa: CASSSMGLLGADTQYF

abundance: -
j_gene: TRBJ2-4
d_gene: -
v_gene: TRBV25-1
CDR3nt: TGTGCCAGCAGTGTACAGGGTAGGGACATTCAGTACTTC
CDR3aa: CASSVQGRDIQYF

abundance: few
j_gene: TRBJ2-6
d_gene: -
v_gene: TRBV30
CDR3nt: TGTGCCTGGCGTGACAGCTCTGGGGCCAACGTCCTGACTTTC
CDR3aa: CAWRDSSGANVLTF

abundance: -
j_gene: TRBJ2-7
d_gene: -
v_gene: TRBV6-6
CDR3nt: TGTGCCAGCTCGACTAACTCCTACGAGCAGTACTTC
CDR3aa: CASSTNSYEQYF

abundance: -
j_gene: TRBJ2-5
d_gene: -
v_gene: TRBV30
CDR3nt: TGTGCCTGGAGTGTAAGTCAAGAGACCCAGTACTTC
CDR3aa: CAWSVSQETQYF

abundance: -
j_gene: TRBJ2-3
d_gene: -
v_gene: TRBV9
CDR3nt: TGTGCCAGCAGCGGGAATACGCAGTATTTT
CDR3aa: CASSGNTQYF